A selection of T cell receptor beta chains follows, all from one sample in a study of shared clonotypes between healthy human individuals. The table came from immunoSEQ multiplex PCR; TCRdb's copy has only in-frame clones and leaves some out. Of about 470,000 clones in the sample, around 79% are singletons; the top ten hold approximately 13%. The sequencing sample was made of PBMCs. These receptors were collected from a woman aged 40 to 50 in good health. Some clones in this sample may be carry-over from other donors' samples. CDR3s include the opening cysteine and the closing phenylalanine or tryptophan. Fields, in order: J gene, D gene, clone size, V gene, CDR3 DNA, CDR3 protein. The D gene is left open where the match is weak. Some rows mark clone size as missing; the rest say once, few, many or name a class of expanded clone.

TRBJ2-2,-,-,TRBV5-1,TGCGCCAGCAGCTCACAGACCGCGAACACCGGGGAGCTGTTTTTT,CASSSQTANTGELFF
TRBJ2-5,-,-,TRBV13,TGTGCCAGCAGCTTAAGTCCAATAGGACGGGAGACCCAGTACTTC,CASSLSPIGRETQYF
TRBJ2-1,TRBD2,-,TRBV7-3,TGTGCCAGCAGCTTAACAGCGGGAGGCAATAATGAGCAGTTCTTC,CASSLTAGGNNEQFF
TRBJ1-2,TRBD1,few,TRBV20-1,TGCAGAGACGACAGGGGAGATGGCTACACCTTC,CRDDRGDGYTF
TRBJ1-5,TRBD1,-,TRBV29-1,TGCAGCGTTCTCGGACAGGCAAATCAGCCCCAGCATTTT,CSVLGQANQPQHF
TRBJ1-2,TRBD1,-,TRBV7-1,TGTGCCAGCAGCTTAGCGAGGACAGGTGCATATGGCTACACCTTC,CASSLARTGAYGYTF
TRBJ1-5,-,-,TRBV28,TGTGCCAGCAGTAGGGACAGCAATCAGCCCCAGCATTTT,CASSRDSNQPQHF
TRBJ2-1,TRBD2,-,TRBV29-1,TGCAGCGTTCCCCCGACTAGCGGGAGGGCCGGGGAGCAGTTCTTC,CSVPPTSGRAGEQFF
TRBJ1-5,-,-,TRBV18,TGTGCCAGCTCACCGGGGCAGGGGAATCAGCCCCAGCATTTT,CASSPGQGNQPQHF
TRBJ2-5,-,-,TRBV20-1,TGCAGTGGCCAACAAGAGACCCAGTACTTC,CSGQQETQYF
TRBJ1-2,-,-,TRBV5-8,TGTGCCAGCAGCTTGGCAACAGGGTGGTACTATGGCTACACCTTC,CASSLATGWYYGYTF
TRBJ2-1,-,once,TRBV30,TGTGCCTGGAAAATCCCAGGATTGAATGAGCAGTTCTTC,CAWKIPGLNEQFF
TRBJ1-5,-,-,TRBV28,TGTGCCAGCTATACAGGGTCAGGGGGCAATCAGCCCCAGCATTTT,CASYTGSGGNQPQHF
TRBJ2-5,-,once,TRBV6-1,TGTGCCAGCAGTGAAGGTTCGGGCTGGCAGGGCACAAGAGAGACCCAGTACTTC,CASSEGSGWQGTRETQYF
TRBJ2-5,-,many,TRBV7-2,TGTGCCAGCAGCCTCCAGGGGGGAGAAGAGACCCAGTACTTC,CASSLQGGEETQYF
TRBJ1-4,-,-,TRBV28,TGTGCCAGCTCTGTATCTGGACTGACTAATGAAAAACTGTTTTTT,CASSVSGLTNEKLFF
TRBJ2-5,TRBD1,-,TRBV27,TGTGCCAGCAGACCTGGACAGGGGGGGTTGGAGACCCAGTACTTC,CASRPGQGGLETQYF
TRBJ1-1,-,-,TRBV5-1,TGCGCCAGCAGCCCGCGAGAAGGGGGTAACACTGAAGCTTTCTTT,CASSPREGGNTEAFF
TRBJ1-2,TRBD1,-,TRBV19,TGTGCCAGCGAAAGACAACAGGGGGCCTATGGCTACACCTTC,CASERQQGAYGYTF
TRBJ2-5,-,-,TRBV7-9,TGTGCCAGCAGCTTAGGGGGGGCGGTTGAAGAGACCCAGTACTTC,CASSLGGAVEETQYF
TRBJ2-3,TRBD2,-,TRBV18,TGTGCCAGCTCGTCCACTAGCGGGGCGAGCACAGATACGCAGTATTTT,CASSSTSGASTDTQYF
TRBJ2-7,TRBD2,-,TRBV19,TGTGCCAGTAGTAATTTCGCTAGCGGGAACCCTTCCTACGAGCAGTACTTC,CASSNFASGNPSYEQYF